A single sample gave rise to the 30 T cell receptor beta chains below, sequenced in a study of T cells in Graves' hyperthyroidism and ophthalmopathy. Amplification targeted TCR beta CDR3 regions from RNA transcripts. Researchers ran a first-round RT-PCR on the TCR CDR3 using the HTBI primer set. Each CDR3 protein gets one entry after TCRdb re-called the multiplex PCR reads with MiXCR. The repertoire includes approximately 520,000 distinct CDR3 sequences, around 20% of them detected once, and around 27% sits in the top ten. The sequencing sample was made of blood. These receptors originate from a man younger than 30 with Graves' hyperthyroidism.

Written as DNA, the CDR3 is TGTGCCACCGAAATGGACGTTACCCACACTGAAGCTTTCTTT. It translates to CATEMDVTHTEAFF. The V gene is TRBV28, the J gene TRBJ1-1, with unresolved D. Per germline, CDR1 MDHEN and CDR2 SYDVKM. CDR3 length equals 14 residues. With 10 bases removed from V and 3 bases from J, the gap between germline ends came to 18 bases.

This clonotype was picked up many times. The CDR3 loop reads CASSPARETQYF. Here the CDR3 DNA reads TGTGCCAGCAGCCCTGCTAGGGAGACCCAGTACTTC. The V and J genes are TRBV7-2 and TRBJ2-5; the D is unclear. Germline V CDR1 and CDR2: SGHTA, FQGNSA. This CDR3 contains 12 residues. The V end lost 5 bases, the J end lost 5 bases, and 9 bases lay between the germline ends. The whole variable domain, remainder taken from reference TRBV7-2 and TRBJ2-5, is GAGVSQSPSNKVTEKGKDVELRCDPISGHTALYWYRQSLGQGLEFLIYFQGNSAPDKSGLPSDRFSAERTGGSVSTLTIQRTQQEDSAVYLCASSPARETQYFGPGTRLLVL.

This clonotype was recorded at least ten times. This chain connects TRBV2 to TRBJ1-2; 8 bases align to TRBD1. This CDR3 comprises 15 residues. Per the germline V gene, CDR1 is SNHLY and CDR2 is FYNNEI. V trimming: 3 bases; J trimming: 0 bases; junction bases outside the gene matches: 3. This CDR3 is CASSDPGQANYGYTF. Written as DNA, the CDR3 is TGTGCCAGCAGTGACCCGGGACAGGCTAACTATGGCTACACCTTC.

This clonotype appeared many times. V usage is TRBV13 and J usage is TRBJ1-1; perhaps TRBD1 as D (5 bases). V lost 5 bases and J lost 7, with 8 bases in between. The CDR3 consists of 11 residues. The germline V gene encodes CDR1 PRHDT and CDR2 FYEKMQ (reference sequence). CDR3 bases: TGTGCCAGCAGCCAGGGAGTTGAAGCTTTCTTT. Its translation: CASSQGVEAFF.

This clonotype appeared many times. The chain recombines TRBV12-3 or TRBV12-4 with TRBJ1-2; weak D call: TRBD1 (6 bases). The CDR3 has 13 amino acids. The ends were cut back, 3 bases at V and 6 bases at J, with 11 bases in the middle. The CDR3 DNA is TGTGCCAGCAGTTTCCCAGGGGCCCATGGCTACACCTTC. Protein sequence: CASSFPGAHGYTF.

This clonotype was picked up many times. The V call is TRBV29-1, the J call TRBJ1-1, with TRBD1 as a possible D gene (6 bases). CDR1 and CDR2 from the germline V gene are SQVTM and ANQGSEA. The ends were cut back, 4 bases at V and 6 bases at J, with 15 bases in the middle. There are 13 residues in the CDR3. CDR3 sequence reads: CSVGTAALPEAFF. The CDR3 DNA reads as TGCAGCGTTGGGACAGCTGCCCTGCCTGAAGCTTTCTTT.

This clonotype was recorded many times. J is TRBJ2-5 and V is TRBV11-2; unclear D gene. There are 13 residues in the CDR3. Trimming took off 2 bases at V and 4 bases at J, with 8 bases between the two ends. From germline, CDR1 is SGHAT and CDR2 FQNNGV. Here the CDR3 DNA reads TGTGCCAGCAGCTTATTGGCCGGAGAGACCCAGTACTTC. Amino acids: CASSLLAGETQYF.

This clonotype showed up just a few times. V gene TRBV7-9 combines with J gene TRBJ1-1; weak D call: TRBD1 (5 bases). The CDR3 is made up of 14 amino acids. Germline V gene sequence: CDR1 SEHNR, CDR2 FQNEAQ (reference sequence). The V gene lost 5 bases and the J gene lost 4 bases, with 14 bases spanning the gap. CDR3 in amino acids: CASSPILGGTEAFF. In nucleotides, the CDR3 is TGTGCCAGCAGCCCAATCTTGGGGGGCACTGAAGCTTTCTTT.

This clonotype was seen many times. This chain links TRBV7-2 with TRBJ1-3, with D uncertain. The V gene's germline CDR1 is SGHTA and CDR2 FQGNSA. The CDR3 totals 14 residues. V was clipped by 3 bases and J by 0 bases, with 6 bases between them. The CDR3 sequence is CASSFGYSGNTIYF. The CDR3 DNA reads as TGTGCCAGCAGCTTCGGGTACTCTGGAAACACCATATATTTT.

A few counts support this clonotype. The chain has TRBV19 and TRBJ1-5; tentative D call: TRBD1 (5 bases). The V and J ends lost 3 bases and 2 bases respectively, with 17 bases between them. The CDR3 extends over 17 amino acids. Germline V gives CDR1 LNHDA, CDR2 SQIVND (reference sequence). Written as DNA, the CDR3 is TGTGCCAGTAGTATTGGCAGGGCTTTAATAGGCAATCAGCCCCAGCATTTT. Protein: CASSIGRALIGNQPQHF. Full variable domain (outside the CDR3, taken from reference TRBV19 and TRBJ1-5): DGGITQSPKYLFRKEGQNVTLSCEQNLNHDAMYWYRQDPGQGLRLIYYSQIVNDFQKGDIAEGYSVSREKKESFPLTVTSAQKNPTAFYLCASSIGRALIGNQPQHFGDGTRLSIL.

Ten or more counts support this clonotype. The rearrangement links TRBV19 to TRBJ1-5; weak D call: TRBD1 (6 bases). V lost 1 base, J lost 5 bases, and 15 bases lay in between. Looked up from germline, CDR1 is LNHDA and CDR2 is SQIVND (reference sequence). CDR3 length equals 16 residues. The CDR3 nucleotides are TGTGCCAGTAGTATAGGCCCGACCCGGACAGATCAGCCCCAGCATTTT. Protein sequence: CASSIGPTRTDQPQHF.

This clonotype appeared many times. The V and J genes are TRBV6-5 and TRBJ2-5; TRBD2 is a possible D gene (6 bases). Germline assignment: CDR1 MNHEY and CDR2 SVGAGI. V was trimmed by 5 bases and J by 1 base, leaving 14 bases between them. The CDR3 runs 15 residues. The DNA for the CDR3 is TGTGCCAGCAGTCCCTCCGGAGGGCTCCAAGAGACCCAGTACTTC. Encoded protein: CASSPSGGLQETQYF.

Ten or more counts support this clonotype. The rearrangement uses TRBV12-5 and TRBJ1-1; 8 bases agree with TRBD1. The germline gives CDR1 LGHNT, CDR2 FRNRAP. V dropped 2 bases and J dropped 5; count of bases not matched to a gene: 10. The CDR3 runs 16 residues. The CDR3 loop reads CASGLPYRGRGTEAFF. CDR3 DNA: TGTGCTAGTGGTTTGCCCTACAGGGGGAGAGGTACTGAAGCTTTCTTT.

This clonotype was detected many times. This chain links TRBV6-2 or TRBV6-3 with TRBJ2-2, with 9 bases lining up with TRBD1. Germline V gene sequence: CDR1 MNHEY, CDR2 SVGEGT. V lost 6 bases to trimming and J lost 7 bases; unmatched junction nucleotides: 12. The CDR3 is made up of 16 amino acids. The CDR3 DNA reads as TGTGCCAGCAGAACCCCCGACAGGGGGTCCGTCGGGGAGCTGTTTTTT. Amino acid sequence: CASRTPDRGSVGELFF.

In this sample, this clonotype turned up many times. The rearrangement uses TRBV12-3 or TRBV12-4 and TRBJ1-1, with 7 bases that match TRBD1. The CDR3 runs to 17 residues. V dropped 4 bases and J dropped 4; count of bases not matched to a gene: 15. The CDR3 reads CASSSDVGTVEGTEAFF. As DNA, the CDR3 is TGTGCCAGCAGTTCCGATGTAGGGACAGTGGAGGGCACTGAAGCTTTCTTT.

There are a few counts of this clonotype. The CDR3: CASSQGPDRDNQPQHF. The CDR3 nucleotides are TGCGCCAGCAGCCAAGGTCCTGACAGGGACAATCAGCCCCAGCATTTT. The rearrangement links TRBV4-1 to TRBJ1-5; the match to TRBD1 covers 7 bases. Germline CDR1 MGHRA, CDR2 YSYEKL. V gave up 1 base and J gave up 3 bases; unmatched junction bases: 6. CDR3 length: 16 residues.

This clonotype was seen ten or more times. This chain joins TRBV6-5 and TRBJ2-7; weak D call: TRBD2 (6 bases). The V and J ends lost 4 bases and 3 bases respectively, with 16 bases between them. There are 15 residues in the CDR3. The germline CDR1 and CDR2 sequences are MNHEY and SVGAGI. The CDR3: CASSSQGGGVYEQYF. The CDR3 nucleotides read TGTGCCAGCAGTTCCCAGGGTGGAGGGGTCTACGAGCAGTACTTC.

This clonotype was detected only a few times. V is TRBV29-1 and J is TRBJ1-5; 11 bases agree with TRBD1. Losses at the gene ends were 3 bases for V and 6 bases for J; bases not matched to a gene: 7. Germline CDR1 reads SQVTM; CDR2 reads ANQGSEA. The CDR3 spans 15 residues. CDR3 residues: CSVDLDRGLSQPQHF. The CDR3, as DNA: TGCAGCGTTGATTTGGACAGGGGGCTCTCTCAGCCCCAGCATTTT. Combining the CDR3 with reference TRBV29-1 and TRBJ1-5 gives the whole variable domain SAVISQKPSRDICQRGTSLTIQCQVDSQVTMMFWYRQQPGQSLTLIATANQGSEATYESGFVIDKFPISRPNLTFSTLTVSNMSPEDSSIYLCSVDLDRGLSQPQHFGDGTRLSIL.

This clonotype was detected a few times. The J gene is TRBJ1-5, the V gene TRBV7-9, with 9 bases lining up with TRBD1. V was clipped by 5 bases and J by 4 bases; unmatched bases: 6. This CDR3 is built from 15 residues. Germline CDR1 SEHNR, CDR2 FQNEAQ (reference sequence). The CDR3 region is CASSATGTGNQPQHF. As DNA, the CDR3 is TGTGCCAGCAGCGCCACCGGGACAGGGAATCAGCCCCAGCATTTT.

The chain has TRBV12-3 or TRBV12-4 and TRBJ1-1; D not resolved. This CDR3 has 14 residues. The V and J ends lost 5 bases and 1 base respectively, with 11 bases between them. The DNA of the CDR3 is TGTGCCAGCAGTCCTAATATGAAGAACACTGAAGCTTTCTTT. This encodes CASSPNMKNTEAFF.

This clonotype has a count of ten or more. The V gene is TRBV6-1, the J gene TRBJ2-6; D ambiguous. Trimming removed 6 bases from V and 1 base from J, with 7 bases in between. This CDR3 is 14 amino acids long. The germline gives CDR1 MNHNS, CDR2 SASEGT. CDR3 sequence reads: CASSEPSGANVLTF. Written as DNA, the CDR3 is TGTGCCAGCAGCGAACCTTCTGGGGCCAACGTCCTGACTTTC.

Ten or more counts support this clonotype. This sequence joins TRBV6-5 and TRBJ1-2; tentative D call: TRBD1 (5 bases). Germline V lookup: CDR1 MNHEY, CDR2 SVGAGI. Trimming removed 7 bases from V and 4 bases from J, with 22 bases in between. This CDR3 region has 16 residues. This chain's CDR3 is CASKQERAALGYGYTF. In DNA form, the CDR3 reads TGTGCCAGCAAACAGGAGCGGGCAGCTTTGGGCTATGGCTACACCTTC.

This clonotype was detected only a few times. This chain uses TRBV20-1 with TRBJ1-5; maybe TRBD1 (6 bases). V was trimmed by 5 bases and J by 5 bases, leaving 19 bases between them. CDR3 length equals 15 residues. The germline V gene encodes CDR1 DFQATT and CDR2 SNEGSKA (reference sequence). The CDR3: CSAPLLAGVYQPQHF. In DNA, the CDR3 is TGCAGTGCTCCCCTTCTGGCAGGGGTTTATCAGCCCCAGCATTTT.

About this clonotype itself: The junction departs from the called germline gene at one end, perhaps through a read error. CDR3 DNA sequence: TGTGCTAGTGGTAGGACAGACGGCGCCAAAAACATTAAGTACTTC. Amino acid sequence: CASGRTDGAKNIKYF. The chain combines TRBV12-5 with TRBJ2-4, with a possible D match to TRBD1 (6 bases). CDR1 is LGHNT, CDR2 FRNRAP, per germline. The CDR3 covers 15 residues.

A note on this clonotype: This may be a read error, as it is one base from a much larger clone. The V gene is TRBV6-1, the J gene TRBJ1-1; possibly TRBD1 for D (5 bases). The CDR3 runs to 15 residues. Trimming pared 8 bases from V and 6 bases from J, leaving 22 bases between. CDR1 and CDR2 (germline): MNHNS, SASEGT. CDR3 residues: CASGPLAWQGAEAFF. CDR3 DNA sequence: TGTGCCAGCGGTCCCCTTGCTTGGCAGGGCGCTGAAGCTTTCTTT.

This clonotype has a count of ten or more. The gene calls are TRBV20-1 and TRBJ2-7; D may be TRBD1 (6 bases). Trimming took 6 bases from V and 2 from J, leaving 11 bases between them. Germline V gene data show CDR1 as DFQATT and CDR2 as SNEGSKA (reference sequence). The CDR3 contains 12 residues. CDR3 nucleotide sequence: TGCAGTGCCAGGACAGACACCTACGAGCAGTACTTC. Protein sequence: CSARTDTYEQYF.

The sample holds many counts of this clonotype. CDR3 residues: CASSEETRPNYGYTF. In DNA, the CDR3 is TGTGCCAGCAGTGAAGAAACAAGGCCCAACTATGGCTACACCTTC. The rearrangement uses TRBV6-1 and TRBJ1-2; no reliable D call. V was cut by 1 base and J by 2 bases, with 11 bases left in between. Looked up from germline, CDR1 is MNHNS and CDR2 is SASEGT. The CDR3 spans 15 residues.

This clonotype has a count of ten or more. V usage is TRBV6-5 and J usage is TRBJ1-1, with 10 nucleotides matching TRBD1. CDR3 length equals 14 residues. V lost 2 bases to trimming and J lost 7 bases; unmatched junction nucleotides: 4. CDR1 MNHEY and CDR2 SVGAGI come from the germline V gene. Here the CDR3 reads CASSYGTGAYEAFF. In DNA form, the CDR3 reads TGTGCCAGCAGTTACGGGACAGGGGCTTATGAAGCTTTCTTT.

This clonotype was recorded many times. This chain uses TRBV7-6 with TRBJ1-5; 7 bases match TRBD1. The CDR3 loop spans 14 amino acids. V dropped 0 bases and J dropped 7; count of bases not matched to a gene: 3. Germline CDR1 reads SGHVS; CDR2 reads FNYEAQ. Written as DNA, the CDR3 is TGTGCCAGCAGCTTAGCAGGGGGCCGGCAGCCCCAGCATTTT. Protein sequence: CASSLAGGRQPQHF.

The chain uses TRBV24-1 and TRBJ1-5; D not certain. Germline loops: CDR1 KGHDR, CDR2 SFDVKD. This CDR3 is 13 amino acids long. V gave up 7 bases and J gave up 6 bases, with 12 bases separating them. The CDR3 region is CATSEGYGQPQHF. The CDR3 DNA reads as TGTGCCACCAGCGAGGGTTACGGTCAGCCCCAGCATTTT.